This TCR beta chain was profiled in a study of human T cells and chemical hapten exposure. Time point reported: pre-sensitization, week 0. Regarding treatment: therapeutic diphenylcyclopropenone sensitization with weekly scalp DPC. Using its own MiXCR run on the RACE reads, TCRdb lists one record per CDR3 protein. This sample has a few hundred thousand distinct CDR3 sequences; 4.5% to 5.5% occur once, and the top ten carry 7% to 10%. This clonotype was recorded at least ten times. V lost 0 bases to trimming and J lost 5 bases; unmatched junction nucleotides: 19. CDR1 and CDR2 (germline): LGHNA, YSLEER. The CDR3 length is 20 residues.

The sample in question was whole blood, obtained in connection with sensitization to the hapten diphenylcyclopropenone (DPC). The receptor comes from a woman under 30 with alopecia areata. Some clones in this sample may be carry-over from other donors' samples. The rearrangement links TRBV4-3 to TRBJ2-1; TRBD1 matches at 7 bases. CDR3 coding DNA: TGCGCCAGCAGCCAAGATTTGCAGGGGGACGTTCCTGTTGCACACAATGAGCAGTTCTTC. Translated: CASSQDLQGDVPVAHNEQFF.